This T cell receptor beta chain comes out of a study of siplizumab effects on memory and regulatory T cells. TCRdb's table, derived via immunoSEQ multiplex PCR, lists solely in-frame clones and lacks some. This table has about 120,000 clones, roughly 94% appearing once. On this clone: Its antigen remains unidentified.

Trimming left V 5 bases short and J 0 bases short, with 12 bases between. This CDR3 is 16 amino acids long. CDR1 and CDR2 (germline): SGHRS, YFSETQ. General observations from the study: Researchers could map only a minor fraction of alloreactive clones to unstimulated subsets.

Sample: non-Treg CD4+ T cells sorted from blood. The clonotype was recovered from a human donor in good health. The chain carries TRBV5-1 and TRBJ1-6, with D unresolved. CDR3 residues: CASRDDLSSYNSPLHF. CDR3 sequence (DNA): TGCGCCAGCAGGGACGATTTAAGCTCCTATAATTCACCCCTCCACTTT.